These T cell receptor beta chains were read from a single sample in a study of blood T cell repertoires in COVID-19. Sequencing used immunoSEQ multiplex PCR; TCRdb keeps in-frame clones, though not all of them. The sample gives about 340,000 clones, about 93% of which show up once; 3% to 4% is in the top ten. The sample consisted of peripheral blood. Every receptor here comes from a woman aged 18-35 years who had recovered from COVID-19. Each CDR3 is given with its conserved first and last residue. D genes are given only for firm matches. Clone size appears in some rows only: once, few, many, or a class for an expanded clone.

j_gene,v_gene,abundance,d_gene,CDR3aa,CDR3nt
TRBJ2-2,TRBV21-1,.,.,CASSNAGNTGELFF,TGTGCCAGCAGCAACGCGGGGAACACCGGGGAGCTGTTTTTT
TRBJ2-1,TRBV5-4,.,.,CASSPAGQTAYNEQFF,TGTGCCAGCAGCCCGGCGGGGCAAACAGCCTACAATGAGCAGTTCTTC
TRBJ1-1,TRBV13,.,.,CATRAGGTEAFF,TGTGCCACCCGAGCGGGGGGCACTGAAGCTTTCTTT
TRBJ1-2,TRBV12-5,once,TRBD1,CASGIRQGYGYTF,TGTGCTAGTGGTATACGACAGGGATATGGCTACACCTTC
TRBJ2-3,TRBV29-1,.,TRBD1,CSAGQGGDTQYF,TGCAGCGCCGGACAGGGGGGAGATACGCAGTATTTT
TRBJ2-1,TRBV29-1,.,.,CSVGRTHEQFF,TGCAGCGTTGGGAGGACCCATGAGCAGTTCTTC
TRBJ2-1,TRBV6-2/TRBV6-3,.,TRBD2,CASSYRGTSGKEQFF,TGTGCCAGCAGTTACAGGGGGACTAGCGGCAAAGAGCAGTTCTTC
TRBJ2-1,TRBV9,.,TRBD2,CASSPSLAAYNEQFF,TGTGCCAGCAGCCCATCACTAGCGGCCTACAATGAGCAGTTCTTC
TRBJ2-1,TRBV7-2,once,.,CASSLVVTVLDEQFF,TGTGCCAGCAGCTTAGTGGTGACAGTTCTGGATGAGCAGTTCTTC
TRBJ2-5,TRBV4-3,.,.,CASSQALGRSAETQYF,TGCGCCAGCAGCCAAGCACTGGGGAGGTCGGCAGAGACCCAGTACTTC
TRBJ1-1,TRBV19,.,.,CASSRGRGTEAFF,TGTGCCAGTAGTAGGGGCCGGGGGACTGAAGCTTTCTTT
TRBJ1-1,TRBV19,once,.,CASRNIQGATEAFF,TGTGCCAGTAGGAATATACAGGGTGCGACTGAAGCTTTCTTT
TRBJ1-5,TRBV5-6,.,TRBD1,CASSLGDRLNQPQHF,TGTGCCAGCAGCTTGGGGGACAGGCTAAATCAGCCCCAGCATTTT
TRBJ2-3,TRBV29-1,once,TRBD1,CSGGGAGTDTQYF,TGCAGCGGAGGGGGCGCCGGCACAGATACGCAGTATTTT
TRBJ2-3,TRBV3-1/TRBV3-2,few,.,CASSLSGTDTQYF,TGTGCCAGCAGCCTGAGCGGCACAGATACGCAGTATTTT
TRBJ1-1,TRBV5-5,.,.,CASTRTENTEAFF,TGTGCCAGCACCAGGACAGAGAACACTGAAGCTTTCTTT
TRBJ1-2,TRBV2,once,.,CASRGATVPSLNYGYTF,TGTGCCAGCAGGGGGGCGACAGTCCCATCCCTTAACTATGGCTACACCTTC
TRBJ2-5,TRBV4-1,.,TRBD2,CASSQDSGGSVETQYF,TGCGCCAGCAGCCAAGATTCGGGAGGGTCGGTGGAGACCCAGTACTTC
TRBJ2-3,TRBV4-3,.,.,CASSPSGGFGADTQYF,TGCGCCAGCAGCCCAAGTGGGGGGTTCGGTGCAGATACGCAGTATTTT
TRBJ1-5,TRBV13,.,.,CASSLARASNQPQHF,TGTGCCAGCAGCTTGGCCAGGGCTAGCAATCAGCCCCAGCATTTT
TRBJ1-2,TRBV3-1/TRBV3-2,.,.,CASSRGQDNYGYTF,TGTGCCAGCAGCCGGGGACAAGATAACTATGGCTACACCTTC
TRBJ1-3,TRBV7-2,.,.,CASSPDTMRSLSGNTIYF,TGTGCCAGCAGCCCGGACACCATGAGGAGCCTCTCTGGAAACACCATATATTTT
TRBJ1-1,TRBV9,once,TRBD1,CASSPRGTDNTEAFF,TGTGCCAGCAGCCCCCGGGGGACAGATAACACTGAAGCTTTCTTT
TRBJ2-5,TRBV10-2,.,.,CASSEFLLRGLWREAQETQYF,TGCGCCAGCAGTGAGTTCCTCTTAAGGGGGCTATGGCGGGAGGCCCAAGAGACCCAGTACTTC
TRBJ1-1,TRBV15,once,.,CATSSRDLGGMNTEAFF,TGTGCCACCAGCAGCCGTGATTTGGGGGGGATGAACACTGAAGCTTTCTTT
TRBJ1-4,TRBV7-9,.,.,CASSLVSQVEKLFF,TGTGCCAGCAGCTTAGTCTCCCAGGTAGAAAAACTGTTTTTT
TRBJ2-5,TRBV5-6,once,TRBD2,CASSLFRGRLQETQYF,TGTGCCAGCAGCTTGTTCCGCGGGAGACTCCAAGAGACCCAGTACTTC
TRBJ2-3,TRBV30,.,.,CAWSRLAPDTQYF,TGTGCCTGGAGTCGGCTAGCGCCAGATACGCAGTATTTT
TRBJ1-3,TRBV15,.,.,CATSWGKGGAGNTIYF,TGTGCCACCAGCTGGGGAAAGGGGGGGGCTGGAAACACCATATATTTT
TRBJ2-1,TRBV19,.,TRBD2,CASSPGLVYNEQFF,TGTGCCAGTAGTCCGGGACTAGTATACAATGAGCAGTTCTTC
TRBJ2-2,TRBV28,few,.,CASSSRLVDTGELFF,TGTGCCAGCAGTTCCAGACTAGTGGACACCGGGGAGCTGTTTTTT
TRBJ1-1,TRBV7-2,.,.,CASRIEGYGSTEAFF,TGTGCCAGCAGAATTGAGGGTTATGGGAGCACTGAAGCTTTCTTT
TRBJ2-4,TRBV3-1/TRBV3-2,.,.,CASSLSAGVHIQYF,TGTGCCAGCAGCCTGTCCGCAGGGGTTCATATTCAGTACTTC